This passage covers 5 T cell receptor beta chains from one sample sequenced in a study of blood T cell repertoires in COVID-19. Some clones are missing from TCRdb's copy, which holds only in-frame ones; the method was immunoSEQ multiplex PCR. Of about 280,000 clones detected, around 87% appear once; the ten largest clones hold about 1.7%. Sequenced sample: PBMCs or T cells enriched from blood (not recorded which). The receptors stem from a woman aged 18-29 years with acute COVID-19.

The V call is TRBV4-3, the J call TRBJ2-1; D possibly corresponds to TRBD2 (6 bases). Germline CDR1 reads LGHNA; CDR2 reads YSLEER. This CDR3 region has 16 residues. V lost 1 base, J lost 3 bases, and 13 bases lay in between. The CDR3 DNA follows: TGCGCCAGCAGCCAAGGTGCTAGCGCAGTCTACAATGAGCAGTTCTTC. Residues: CASSQGASAVYNEQFF.

This clone was seen at least ten times. The sample has other DNA sequences that encode this CDR3 too. This chain links TRBV2 with TRBJ1-1, with unresolved D. Per the germline V gene, CDR1 is SNHLY and CDR2 is FYNNEI. The V gene lost 3 bases and the J gene lost 0 bases, with 5 bases spanning the gap. The CDR3 length is 13 residues. The DNA of the CDR3 is TGTGCCAGCAGTGATCCGTTGAACACTGAAGCTTTCTTT. This translates into CASSDPLNTEAFF.

The chain joins TRBV6-5 to TRBJ2-1; 9 nucleotides align to TRBD1. Germline CDR1 is MNHEY and CDR2 is SVGAGI. The CDR3 sequence is 15 residues long. V was clipped by 7 bases and J by 12 bases; unmatched bases: 16. The CDR3 here is CASTNPGQGPPGQFF. Written as DNA, the CDR3 is TGTGCCAGCACCAACCCGGGACAGGGCCCACCAGGGCAGTTCTTC.

This chain connects TRBV7-3 to TRBJ2-1, with 7 bases identical to TRBD2. Germline V gene data show CDR1 as SGHTA and CDR2 as FQGTGA. The CDR3 loop spans 17 amino acids. V was pared by 7 bases and J by 2 bases, with 14 bases of the junction left unmatched. The CDR3 DNA reads as TGTGCCAGCATCCACCTATCGGCGGGACTACCCTACAATGAGCAGTTCTTC. Translation: CASIHLSAGLPYNEQFF.

J is TRBJ1-5 and V is TRBV6-1, with 7 bases identical to TRBD1. J was trimmed by 3 bases and V by 2 bases; bases with no gene match: 7. The CDR3 loop spans 16 amino acids. Germline CDR1 MNHNS, CDR2 SASEGT. The CDR3 region is CASSETQGQVNQPQHF. CDR3 DNA sequence: TGTGCCAGCAGTGAAACCCAAGGACAGGTCAATCAGCCCCAGCATTTT.